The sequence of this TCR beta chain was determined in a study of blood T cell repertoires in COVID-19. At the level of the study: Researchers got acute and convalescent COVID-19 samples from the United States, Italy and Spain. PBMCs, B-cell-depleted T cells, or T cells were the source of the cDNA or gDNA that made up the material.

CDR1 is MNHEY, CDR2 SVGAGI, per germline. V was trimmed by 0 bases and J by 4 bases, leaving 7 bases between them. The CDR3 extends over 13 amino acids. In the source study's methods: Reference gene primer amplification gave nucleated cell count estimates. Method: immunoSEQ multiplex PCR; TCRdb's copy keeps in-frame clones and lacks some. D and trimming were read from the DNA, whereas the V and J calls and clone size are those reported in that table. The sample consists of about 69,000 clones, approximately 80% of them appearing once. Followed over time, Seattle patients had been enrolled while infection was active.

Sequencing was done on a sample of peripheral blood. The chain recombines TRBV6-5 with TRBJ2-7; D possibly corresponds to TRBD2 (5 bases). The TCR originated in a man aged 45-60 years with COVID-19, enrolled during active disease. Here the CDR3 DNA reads TGTGCCAGCAGTTACTCGAGGGAGTACGAGCAGTACTTC. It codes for CASSYSREYEQYF.